This T cell receptor beta chain was sequenced in a study of cytomegalovirus exposure and HLA in healthy donors (dated by TCRdb to about 2017). A note on the overall study: According to an earlier analysis of around 600 of the donors, about 180 million T cells yielded over 90 million unique TCR beta sequences and around 280 Gb of sequence data. High-throughput TCR immunosequencing, statistical association of individual TCRs with disease status, and machine learning were combined to predict cytomegalovirus infection status. In the later analysis, no new phenotypic data were used to find candidate immune exposures; instead, reliance was placed on TCR beta sequences and their occurrence across donors. Typing coverage varied by locus: about 629-640 donors for A, B, C, DRB1 and DQB1; 522 for DQA1; more than 600 for DPA1; roughly 470 for DPB1. HLA typing included class I and class II loci at four-digit resolution. The study profiled the T cell repertoires of about 640 subjects by immunosequencing and related them to cytomegalovirus serostatus. An early release covering 500 to 750 HLA-typed donors comprised about 300 gigabases of sequencing data and some 79 million unique TCR sequences. A separate validation cohort of more than 100 different subjects was used in addition to the 666-subject first cohort. Among about 390 genotyped donors of the cohort, an average of approximately 250,000 unique TCR beta nucleotide sequences were sequenced per donor, roughly 20% of them non-productive. A later genetic analysis used genome-wide SNP genotypes for about 55% of the 666 donors, treating that subset as a discovery cohort. Among the roughly 400 genotyped donors, around 81% belonged to the genetic ancestry cluster associated with self-reported Caucasian donors. The study aimed to test whether cataloging public T cell receptors could reveal signatures of past pathogen exposure. All discovery cohort repertoires had been generated on a single sequencing platform. Donor age, sex, ethnicity and CMV serostatus were compiled alongside the repertoire data. A later analysis re-analyzed previously published TCR beta repertoires from approximately 670 donors and added high-resolution HLA genotyping to study TCR occurrence patterns. An earlier analysis of several hundred of the donors applied high-throughput TCR beta sequencing to assess whether each TCR beta V gene segment acted as functional or pseudogenic. Because of strong linkage in the cohort, roughly five DR-DQ haplotypes were treated as single units for association and clustering. What the authors observed across the whole study: Compared with the approximately 670-donor mean, donors in an Asian-associated ancestry cluster had fewer N-insertions in productive TCRs, according to a later genetic analysis. Approximately 16 rarely observed V segments, including chromosome 9 orphons, were excluded from the earlier analysis of some 590 of the donors because counts were too low. Compared with equally common non-associated chains, HLA-associated TCR beta chains in a later analysis were more clonally expanded and had lower generation probabilities. The authors suggested that the approach could potentially be generalized to other disease states and immunological phenotypes. Immune exposure information for the cohort was limited to CMV serostatus. Roughly uniform sequencing depth across donors was assumed in presence/absence analyses, although this assumption may not hold. The 87-base-pair reads could not distinguish some IMGT-functional V segments, including TRBV6-2 and TRBV6-3, so those segments were excluded. HLA typing was unavailable for some donors at each locus, so association tests used only the typed subset. This cohort had only TCR beta chains sequenced, and the lack of alpha or paired-chain data limited which features could be detected. The classifier was reported to diagnose cytomegalovirus status with high specificity and sensitivity in both the original cohort and the validation cohort. In a later analysis, the rate of TCR association differed among HLA loci, with DRB1 alleles having the most associated TCRs and HLA-C alleles having the fewest. When HLA alleles, especially DR and DQ, strongly co-occurred, attributing TCR associations to individual alleles was difficult. V-gene and J-gene trimming of TCR beta chains was associated with a missense DCLRE1C variant in a later genetic analysis, and the association was replicated in an independent cohort. Specific HLA alleles were associated with some 15,000 TCR beta sequences at a false discovery rate of 0.05 in a later analysis. In a later analysis, several top co-occurrence clusters were reported to appear linked to parvovirus B19, influenza, CMV and Epstein-Barr virus. Most CMV-associated TCR beta chains appeared to be HLA-restricted in a later analysis, and the HLA associations seemed to be driven largely by CMV exposure. In an earlier analysis of some 550 of the donors, most TCR beta V segments were observed in productive rearrangements about 87% or about 30% of the time, broadly matching IMGT annotations. In vitro tests confirmed that a few of the cytomegalovirus-associated TCR beta chains recognize cytomegalovirus antigens. Correlated functional status among segregating V segments might reflect linkage disequilibrium, but an unknown experimental factor could not be ruled out. A cluster of highly shared sequence variants was judged likely to represent a technical artifact of the sequencing pipeline. While some public TCRs were present in many individuals, most TCR sequences turned up only very rarely across donors. A further reported finding was that TCR beta sequences accurately predicted the HLA-A and HLA-B alleles for most subjects in the first cohort. The study listed around 160 TCR beta chains as associated with cytomegalovirus.

In total, approximately 610 healthy bone marrow donors made up the cohort. All cohort members were sampled while nominally healthy, although unrecorded immune exposures were likely present. The donor tested CMV seronegative, placing the donor among the 350 or so seronegative members of the cohort. A peripheral blood sample was provided by each donor, and peripheral blood mononuclear cells were used for TCR beta sequencing. Genomic DNA was extracted from the blood cell samples with the Qiagen DNeasy Blood Extraction Kit. The germline V gene (reference sequence) provides CDR1 SGHKS and CDR2 YYEKEE. The CDR3 sequence holds 15 residues, the cysteine and phenylalanine included. Just the 45-base CDR3 DNA is kept, in frame starting at base 1. V and J lose 3 bases and 0 bases, and a span of 12 bases separates them. Receptor amplification or capture employed the immunoSEQ multiplex PCR assay. For the multiplex PCR, a mixture combining 60 forward primers for TCR Vbeta segments and 13 reverse primers for TCR Jbeta segments was used. A multiplex PCR assay on genomic DNA amplified the CDR3 region of rearranged TCR beta genes. Amplified TCR beta libraries were sequenced as 87-base-pair reads on the Illumina HiSeq System. The authors' analysis ran thus. In a later analysis, tens of millions of unique TCR beta chains were counted across the 690 or so repertoires, and approximately 11 million of these chains were shared by at least two donors. A nearest-neighbor algorithm error-corrected the raw reads and collapsed the reads into unique sequences, merging closely related sequences to remove PCR and sequencing errors. CDR3 sequences were aligned to IMGT reference sequences to assign V, D and J gene segments. For a sequence to be retained, a match of at least six nucleotides was required to both a V gene segment and a J gene segment. A rearrangement counted as productive if the CDR3 had no stop codons and remained in frame with V and J, and every other rearrangement counted as non-productive. Following IMGT convention, CDR3 was defined as the stretch from the second conserved V-encoded cysteine to the conserved J-encoded phenylalanine. The earlier analysis of 500 to 650 of the donors excluded any sequence lacking an unambiguous match to a single V gene segment. An earlier analysis of under 750 of the donors called V segments functional above 56.7% productive rearrangements and segregating when the between-donor standard deviation exceeded 5%. A statistical classification framework was built to diagnose cytomegalovirus status from the catalog of TCR beta chain sequences. V and J gene assignment, in a later analysis, came from comparing TCR nucleotide sequences with IMGT/GENE-DB human TR gene sequences. The TCRdist pipeline was used in a later analysis to assign CDR3 sequences and most-parsimonious VDJ recombination scenarios. In a later analysis, each TCR beta chain was defined by its CDR3 amino acid sequence together with its V-gene family, and reads lacking a unique V-gene family were excluded. A later analysis removed 550 to 650 highly shared, low-generation-probability nucleotide sequences to deal with suspected cross-contamination and a sequencing artifact. In a later analysis, a clonal expansion index for each public chain was calculated from normalized within-repertoire ranks of inferred template counts. In a later analysis, generation probabilities were computed with a VDJ recombination model fitted to out-of-frame rearrangements, and the resulting probabilities were checked against IGoR. In a later analysis, TCR-TCR, TCR-HLA and TCR-CMV co-occurrence was scored with hypergeometric tests, and a repertoire-size bias correction was applied to TCR pairs. To estimate false discovery rates, a later analysis permuted the HLA or CMV assignments 20 times. A later analysis grouped co-occurring TCRs with DBSCAN, adding TCRdist sequence similarity when clustering within HLA-allele-positive subsets. Repertoires with fewer than 30,000 or more than 120,000 public chains were left out of co-occurrence clustering, as were a handful of repertoires with anomalous nucleotide sharing. TCRdb obtained this table from immuneACCESS and retained in-frame rearrangements with V and J assigned. These tables miss some clones; where compared with another copy, unresolved V genes account for less than half of the shortfall, and the remainder is unexplained. That table supplies the V and J calls and clone size; D and trimming were determined from the DNA. Recorded for this sample are under 200,000 clones; about four fifths of them occurred a single time. Of the sample, about 4.5% is held by the ten largest clones.

About this clone itself: What this receptor recognizes is not known. No much larger clone is present one base from it, and per-base qualities are unavailable.

This receptor was identified in a man aged 30-40 years in good health and CMV-seronegative. Sequencing was done on a sample of PBMCs. This sequence uses TRBV5-5 and TRBJ1-2; tentative D gene TRBD1, with 6 bases matching. The sequenced DNA is TGTGCCAGCAGCTACAGGGACGGAACTAACTATGGCTACACCTTC. It encodes CASSYRDGTNYGYTF.